This T cell receptor beta chain was identified in a study of healthy donors' naive CD4 and CD8 T cells. Study-wide results and limits: Possible naive T cell homeostatic proliferation bias remained unaddressed. Alpha and beta chains were sequenced in bulk without pairing.

Naive CD4+ cells were sorted as CD4+CD8-CD45RO-CD45RA+; naive CD8+ as CD8+CD4-CD45RA+CD27bright. Trimming removed 4 bases from V and 4 bases from J; junction bases left unmatched: 6. CDR3 length: 17 amino acids. Germline lookup yields CDR1 SGHNT and CDR2 YYREEE (reference sequence). Each TCR library used 400 to 600 ng of total RNA and a linear amplification protocol. Methods used by the authors: Roughly 5 healthy donors contributed some 78,000 sequenced TCR alpha transcripts. Each CDR3 protein gets one entry after TCRdb re-called the reads with MiXCR. The V and J calls were determined by TCRdb, not by the authors. In the table there are about 180,000 distinct CDR3 sequences, about 70% of which are singletons. This clonotype was recorded a few times. What it binds is not known.

Sequencing input: naive CD4+ and CD8+ T cells sorted from blood, pooled from several donors. This clonotype was sampled from a pool of human donors in good health; the sample pools cells from several healthy donors. The J gene is TRBJ2-1, the V gene TRBV5-4, with 15 bases matching TRBD2. The CDR3 DNA reads as TGTGCCAGCAGCCCTGGGACTAGCGGGAGGAAGTACAATGAGCAGTTCTTC. Translation: CASSPGTSGRKYNEQFF. The full variable domain, completed using reference TRBV5-4 and TRBJ2-1, is ETGVTQSPTHLIKTRGQQVTLRCSSQSGHNTVSWYQQALGQGPQFIFQYYREEENGRGNFPPRFSGLQFPNYSSELNVNALELDDSALYLCASSPGTSGRKYNEQFFGPGTRLTVL.